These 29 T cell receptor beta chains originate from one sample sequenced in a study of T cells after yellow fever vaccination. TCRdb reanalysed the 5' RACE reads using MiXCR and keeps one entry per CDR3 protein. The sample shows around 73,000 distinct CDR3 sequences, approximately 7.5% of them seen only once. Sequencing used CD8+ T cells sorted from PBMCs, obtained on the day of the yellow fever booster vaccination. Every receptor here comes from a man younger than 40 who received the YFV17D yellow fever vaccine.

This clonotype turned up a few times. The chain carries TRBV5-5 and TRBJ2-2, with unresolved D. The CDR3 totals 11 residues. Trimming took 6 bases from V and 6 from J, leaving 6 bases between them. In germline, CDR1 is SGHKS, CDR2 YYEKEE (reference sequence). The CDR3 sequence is CASTYAGELFF. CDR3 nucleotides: TGTGCCAGCACCTACGCCGGGGAGCTGTTTTTT.

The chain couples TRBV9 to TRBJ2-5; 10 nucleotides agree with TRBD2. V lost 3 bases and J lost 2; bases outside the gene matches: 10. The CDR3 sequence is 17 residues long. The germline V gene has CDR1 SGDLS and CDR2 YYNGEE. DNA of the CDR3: TGTGCCAGCAGCGCAGGCGCTAGCGGGAGTTTTCAAGAGACCCAGTACTTC. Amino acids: CASSAGASGSFQETQYF. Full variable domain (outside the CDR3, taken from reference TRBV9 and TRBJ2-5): DSGVTQTPKHLITATGQRVTLRCSPRSGDLSVYWYQQSLDQGLQFLIQYYNGEERAKGNILERFSAQQFPDLHSELNLSSLELGDSALYFCASSAGASGSFQETQYFGPGTRLLVL.

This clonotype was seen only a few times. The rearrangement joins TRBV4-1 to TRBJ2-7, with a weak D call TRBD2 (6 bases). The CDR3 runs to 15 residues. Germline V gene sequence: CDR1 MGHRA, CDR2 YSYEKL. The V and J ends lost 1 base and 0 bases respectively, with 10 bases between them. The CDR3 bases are TGCGCCAGCAGCCAAGGCCGGGAGAGCTCCTACGAGCAGTACTTC. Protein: CASSQGRESSYEQYF.

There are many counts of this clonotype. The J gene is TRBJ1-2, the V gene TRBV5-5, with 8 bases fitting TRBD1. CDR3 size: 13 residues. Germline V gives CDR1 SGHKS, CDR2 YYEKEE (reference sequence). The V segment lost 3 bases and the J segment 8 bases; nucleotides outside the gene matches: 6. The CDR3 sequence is CASSSQGAIGYTF. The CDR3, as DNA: TGTGCCAGCAGCTCGCAGGGGGCGATAGGCTACACCTTC.

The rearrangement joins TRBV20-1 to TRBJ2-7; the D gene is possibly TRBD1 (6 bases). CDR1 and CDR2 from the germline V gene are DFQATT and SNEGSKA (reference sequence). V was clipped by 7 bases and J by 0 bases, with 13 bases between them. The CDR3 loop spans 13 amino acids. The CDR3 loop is CSVTDRLSYEQYF. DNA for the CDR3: TGCAGTGTGACCGACAGGCTCTCCTACGAGCAGTACTTC.

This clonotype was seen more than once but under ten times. This CDR3 reads CSGELAGAGEQYF. CDR3 nucleotide sequence: TGCAGCGGGGAACTAGCGGGGGCGGGCGAGCAGTACTTC. This chain joins TRBV29-1 and TRBJ2-7; 11 bases line up with TRBD2. V was pared by 7 bases and J by 6 bases, with 8 bases of the junction left unmatched. From germline, CDR1 is SQVTM and CDR2 ANQGSEA. The CDR3 has 13 amino acids.

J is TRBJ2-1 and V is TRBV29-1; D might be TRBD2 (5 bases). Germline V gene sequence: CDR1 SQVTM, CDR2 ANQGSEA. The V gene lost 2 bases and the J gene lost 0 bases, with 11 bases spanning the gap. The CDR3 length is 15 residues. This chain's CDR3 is CSVEWSGSSYNEQFF. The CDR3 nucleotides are TGCAGCGTTGAATGGAGCGGTAGCTCCTACAATGAGCAGTTCTTC.

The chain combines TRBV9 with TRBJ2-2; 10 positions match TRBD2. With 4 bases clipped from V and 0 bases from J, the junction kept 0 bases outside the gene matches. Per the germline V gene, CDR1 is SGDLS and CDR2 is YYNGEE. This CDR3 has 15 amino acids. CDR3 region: CASSTSGANTGELFF. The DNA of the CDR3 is TGTGCCAGCAGCACTAGCGGGGCGAACACCGGGGAGCTGTTTTTT.

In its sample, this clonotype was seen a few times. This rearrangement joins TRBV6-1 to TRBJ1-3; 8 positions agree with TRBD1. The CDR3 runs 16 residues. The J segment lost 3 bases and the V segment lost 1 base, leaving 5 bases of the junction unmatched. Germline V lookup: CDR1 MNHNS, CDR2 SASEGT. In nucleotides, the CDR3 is TGTGCCAGCAGTGAAGTCGGGACAGGCATTGGAAACACCATATATTTT. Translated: CASSEVGTGIGNTIYF.

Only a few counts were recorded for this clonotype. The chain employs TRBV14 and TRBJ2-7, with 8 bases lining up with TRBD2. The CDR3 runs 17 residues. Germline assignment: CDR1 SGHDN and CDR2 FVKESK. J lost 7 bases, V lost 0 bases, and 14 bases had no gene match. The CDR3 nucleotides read TGTGCCAGCAGCCAAGATAAAGGCCTAGCGGGCCTTGGGGAGCAGTACTTC. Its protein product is CASSQDKGLAGLGEQYF.

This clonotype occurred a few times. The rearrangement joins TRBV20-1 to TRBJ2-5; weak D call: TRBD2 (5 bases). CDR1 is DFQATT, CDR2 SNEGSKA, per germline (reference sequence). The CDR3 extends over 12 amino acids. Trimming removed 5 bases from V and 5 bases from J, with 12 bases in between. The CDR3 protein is CSAPSSFETQYF. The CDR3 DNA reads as TGCAGTGCTCCATCTAGCTTTGAGACCCAGTACTTC.

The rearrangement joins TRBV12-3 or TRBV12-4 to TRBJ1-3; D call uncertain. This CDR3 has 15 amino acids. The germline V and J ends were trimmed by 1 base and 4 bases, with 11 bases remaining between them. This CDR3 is CASSLGPGYGNTIYF. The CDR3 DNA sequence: TGTGCCAGCAGTTTAGGGCCCGGGTACGGAAACACCATATATTTT.

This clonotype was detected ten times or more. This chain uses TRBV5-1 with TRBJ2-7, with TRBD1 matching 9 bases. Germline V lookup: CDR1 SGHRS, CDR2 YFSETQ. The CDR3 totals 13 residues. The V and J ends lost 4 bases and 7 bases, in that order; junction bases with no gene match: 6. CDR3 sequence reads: CASSTGTGIEQYF. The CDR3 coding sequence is TGCGCCAGCAGCACCGGGACAGGGATTGAGCAGTACTTC.

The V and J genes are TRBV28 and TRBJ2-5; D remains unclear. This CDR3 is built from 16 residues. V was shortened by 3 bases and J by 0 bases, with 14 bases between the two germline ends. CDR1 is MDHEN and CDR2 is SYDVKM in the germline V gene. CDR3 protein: CASSFTPTEYQETQYF. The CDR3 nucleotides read TGTGCCAGCAGTTTCACCCCTACAGAGTACCAAGAGACCCAGTACTTC. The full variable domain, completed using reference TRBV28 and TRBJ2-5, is DVKVTQSSRYLVKRTGEKVFLECVQDMDHENMFWYRQDPGLGLRLIYFSYDVKMKEKGDIPEGYSVSREKKERFSLILESASTNQTSMYLCASSFTPTEYQETQYFGPGTRLLVL.

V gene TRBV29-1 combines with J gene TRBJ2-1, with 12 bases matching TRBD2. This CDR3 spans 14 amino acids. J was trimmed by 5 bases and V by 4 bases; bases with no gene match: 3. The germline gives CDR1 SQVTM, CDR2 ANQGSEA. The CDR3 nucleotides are TGCAGCGTTGCGGGACTAGCGGGTCACAATGAGCAGTTCTTC. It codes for CSVAGLAGHNEQFF.

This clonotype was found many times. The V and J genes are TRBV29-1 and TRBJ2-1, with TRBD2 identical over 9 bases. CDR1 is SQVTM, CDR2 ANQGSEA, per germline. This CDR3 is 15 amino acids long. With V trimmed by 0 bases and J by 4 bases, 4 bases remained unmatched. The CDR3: CSVEDMRGGYNEQFF. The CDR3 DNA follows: TGCAGCGTTGAAGATATGCGGGGGGGGTACAATGAGCAGTTCTTC.

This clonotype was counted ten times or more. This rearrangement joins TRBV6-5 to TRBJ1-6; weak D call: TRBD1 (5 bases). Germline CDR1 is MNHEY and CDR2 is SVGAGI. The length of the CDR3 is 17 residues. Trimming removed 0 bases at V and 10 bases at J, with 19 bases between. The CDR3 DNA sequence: TGTGCCAGCAGTTACTCGAGGGACTCGGTGAAAAACTCACCCCTCCACTTT. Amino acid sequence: CASSYSRDSVKNSPLHF.

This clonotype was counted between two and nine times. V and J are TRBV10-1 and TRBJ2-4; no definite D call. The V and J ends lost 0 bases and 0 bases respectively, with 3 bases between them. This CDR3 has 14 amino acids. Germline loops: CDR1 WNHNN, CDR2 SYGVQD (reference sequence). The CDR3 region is CASSESQAKNIQYF. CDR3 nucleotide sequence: TGCGCCAGCAGTGAGTCCCAAGCCAAAAACATTCAGTACTTC.

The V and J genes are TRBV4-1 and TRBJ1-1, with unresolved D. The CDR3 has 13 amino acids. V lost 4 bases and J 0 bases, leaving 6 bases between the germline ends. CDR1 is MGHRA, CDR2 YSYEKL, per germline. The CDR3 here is CASSPSMNTEAFF. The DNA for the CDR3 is TGCGCCAGCAGCCCCAGTATGAACACTGAAGCTTTCTTT.

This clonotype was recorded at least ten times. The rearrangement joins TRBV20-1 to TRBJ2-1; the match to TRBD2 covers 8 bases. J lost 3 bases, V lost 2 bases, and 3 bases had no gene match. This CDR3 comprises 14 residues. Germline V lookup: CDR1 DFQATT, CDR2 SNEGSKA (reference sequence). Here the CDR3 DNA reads TGCAGTGCTAGAACGCTAGCGGGCTACAATGAGCAGTTCTTC. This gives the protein CSARTLAGYNEQFF.

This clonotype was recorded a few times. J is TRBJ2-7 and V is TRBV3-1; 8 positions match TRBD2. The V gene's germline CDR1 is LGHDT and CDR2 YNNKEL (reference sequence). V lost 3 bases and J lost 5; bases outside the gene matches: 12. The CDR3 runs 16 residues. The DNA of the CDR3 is TGTGCCAGCAGCCATCTCTTAGCGGGAAAAGACCACGAGCAGTACTTC. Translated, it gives CASSHLLAGKDHEQYF.

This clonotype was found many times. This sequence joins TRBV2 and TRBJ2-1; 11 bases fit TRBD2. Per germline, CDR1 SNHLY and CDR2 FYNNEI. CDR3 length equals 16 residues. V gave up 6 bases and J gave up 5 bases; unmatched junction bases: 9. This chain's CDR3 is CASRPPGLAANNEQFF. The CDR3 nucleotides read TGTGCCAGCAGGCCCCCGGGACTAGCGGCCAACAATGAGCAGTTCTTC.

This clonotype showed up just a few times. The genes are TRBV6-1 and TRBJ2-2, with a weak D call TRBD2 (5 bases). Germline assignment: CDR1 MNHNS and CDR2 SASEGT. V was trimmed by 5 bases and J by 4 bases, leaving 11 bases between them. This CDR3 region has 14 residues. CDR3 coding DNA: TGTGCCAGCAGTAGTAGCGAGAGCACCGGGGAGCTGTTTTTT. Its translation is CASSSSESTGELFF.

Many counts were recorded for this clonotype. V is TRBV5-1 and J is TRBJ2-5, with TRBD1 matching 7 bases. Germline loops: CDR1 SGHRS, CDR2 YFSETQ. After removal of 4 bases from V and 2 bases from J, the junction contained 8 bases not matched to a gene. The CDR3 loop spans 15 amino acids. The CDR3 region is CASSRTWDRQETQYF. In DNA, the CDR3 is TGCGCCAGCAGCAGGACCTGGGACAGACAAGAGACCCAGTACTTC.

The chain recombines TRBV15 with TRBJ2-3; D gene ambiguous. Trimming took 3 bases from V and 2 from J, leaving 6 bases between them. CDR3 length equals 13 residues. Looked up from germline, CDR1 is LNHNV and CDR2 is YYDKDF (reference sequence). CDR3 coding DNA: TGTGCCACCAGCAGGGTAAACACAGATACGCAGTATTTT. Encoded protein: CATSRVNTDTQYF.

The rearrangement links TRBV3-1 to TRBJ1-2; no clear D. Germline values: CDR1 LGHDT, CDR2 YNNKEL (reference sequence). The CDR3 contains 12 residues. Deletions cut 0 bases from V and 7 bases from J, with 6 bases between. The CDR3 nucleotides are TGTGCCAGCAGCCAAGATCGCGGTGGCTACACCTTC. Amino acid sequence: CASSQDRGGYTF.

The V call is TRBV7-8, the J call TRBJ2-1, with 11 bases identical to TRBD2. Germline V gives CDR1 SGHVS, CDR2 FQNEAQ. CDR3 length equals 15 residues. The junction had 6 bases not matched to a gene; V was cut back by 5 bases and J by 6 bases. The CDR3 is CASSLLGTSGNEQFF. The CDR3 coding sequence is TGTGCCAGCAGCCTCCTTGGGACTAGCGGCAATGAGCAGTTCTTC.

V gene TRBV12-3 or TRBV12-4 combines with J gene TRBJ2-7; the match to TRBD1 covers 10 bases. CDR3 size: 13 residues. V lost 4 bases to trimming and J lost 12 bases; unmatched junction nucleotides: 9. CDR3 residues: CASSSPGQGKPYF. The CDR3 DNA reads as TGTGCCAGCAGTTCCCCGGGACAGGGGAAGCCGTACTTC.

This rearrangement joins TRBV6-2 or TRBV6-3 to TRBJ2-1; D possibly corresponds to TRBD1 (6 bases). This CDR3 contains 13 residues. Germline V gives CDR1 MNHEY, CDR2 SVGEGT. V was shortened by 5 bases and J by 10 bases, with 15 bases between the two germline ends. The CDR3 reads CASSPQTGREQFF. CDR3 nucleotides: TGTGCCAGCAGTCCGCAGACAGGCCGGGAGCAGTTCTTC.